A selection of T cell receptor beta chains follows, all from one sample in a study of shared clonotypes between healthy human individuals. The assay was immunoSEQ multiplex PCR, and TCRdb's table has in-frame clones only and misses some. The sample records hundreds of thousands of clones, 80% to 95% being singletons. Sequenced material: naive CD8+ T cells sorted from blood. Source of these receptors: a man aged 30 to 39 in good health. Each CDR3 is given with its conserved first and last residue. D genes are given only for firm matches. Size tells how often a clone was seen (once, few, many) or the class of an expanded clone, and some rows leave it out.

cdr3_aa cdr3_nt d_call j_call v_call clone_size
CASTKQRTLYEQYF TGTGCCAGCACCAAGCAGCGCACTCTCTACGAGCAGTACTTC . TRBJ2-7 TRBV28 .
CSVRTSGVYEQYF TGCAGCGTTAGGACTAGCGGAGTTTACGAGCAGTACTTC TRBD2 TRBJ2-7 TRBV29-1 .
CASSSGVLGNNEQFF TGTGCCAGCAGCTCGGGTGTCTTGGGGAACAATGAGCAGTTCTTC . TRBJ2-1 TRBV7-8 once
CASSLGPGTSGTSTDTQYF TGTGCCAGCAGTCTCGGCCCCGGGACTAGCGGGACGAGCACAGATACGCAGTATTTT TRBD2 TRBJ2-3 TRBV7-6 .
CASSSRLAAAQETQYF TGTGCCAGCAGCTCGAGACTAGCTGCGGCCCAGGAGACCCAGTACTTC TRBD2 TRBJ2-5 TRBV11-2 .
CASSMGTGAYEQYF TGTGCCAGTAGTATGGGGACAGGAGCCTACGAGCAGTACTTC TRBD1 TRBJ2-7 TRBV19 .
CASSSGQGLGSGANVLTF TGCGCCAGCAGCTCAGGACAGGGCCTAGGCTCTGGGGCCAACGTCCTGACTTTC TRBD1 TRBJ2-6 TRBV5-1 .
CASSESRAKAGGPYNEQFF TGCGCCAGCAGTGAGTCGAGGGCTAAGGCGGGAGGGCCTTACAATGAGCAGTTCTTC TRBD2 TRBJ2-1 TRBV10-1 .
CASSLLWDRDTLLETQYF TGTGCCAGCAGTTTATTATGGGACAGGGACACCCTGTTAGAGACCCAGTACTTC TRBD1 TRBJ2-5 TRBV27 many
CASSLGQLDNEQFF TGTGCCAGCAGCTTGGGACAGCTGGACAATGAGCAGTTCTTC . TRBJ2-1 TRBV5-5 .
CASSTGTRQETQYF TGTGCCAGCAGTACCGGGACTAGACAAGAGACCCAGTACTTC TRBD2 TRBJ2-5 TRBV28 .
CAWSTGLAGPYEQYF TGTGCCTGGAGTACAGGACTAGCGGGACCCTACGAGCAGTACTTC TRBD2 TRBJ2-7 TRBV30 few
CASSLEGFQQPQHF TGTGCCAGCAGCTTAGAGGGGTTCCAACAGCCCCAGCATTTT . TRBJ1-5 TRBV7-9 .
CASSAGAGSQETQYF TGTGCCAGCAGCGCAGGGGCAGGGTCCCAAGAGACCCAGTACTTC . TRBJ2-5 TRBV13 .
CAISDRLAERSLTDTQYF TGTGCCATCAGTGACCGACTAGCGGAGCGGAGCCTCACAGATACGCAGTATTTT TRBD2 TRBJ2-3 TRBV10-3 .
CASSLDRVGYNEQFF TGTGCCAGCAGTCTAGACAGGGTGGGGTACAATGAGCAGTTCTTC TRBD1 TRBJ2-1 TRBV27 .
CASSPPGIRSGEAFF TGTGCCAGTAGTCCCCCTGGGATCCGGAGCGGTGAAGCTTTCTTT . TRBJ1-1 TRBV19 once
CASSLSGWVTVKETQYF TGTGCCAGCAGCTTGTCGGGGTGGGTGACAGTAAAAGAGACCCAGTACTTC . TRBJ2-5 TRBV5-5 .